One and the same sample provided the 31 T cell receptor beta chains below, sequenced in a study of CD4+ T cells in melanoma. Sequencing was performed with immunoSEQ multiplex PCR; in TCRdb, only in-frame clones are kept and a portion is missing. The table lists some 110,000 clones, about 90% of them singletons. The sequencing input was peripheral blood. Source of these receptors: a human donor with melanoma.

The chain carries TRBV19 and TRBJ2-7; D may correspond to TRBD1 or TRBD2 (5 bases each). Germline assignment: CDR1 LNHDA and CDR2 SQIVND (reference sequence). The ends were cut back, 7 bases at V and 2 bases at J, with 18 bases in the middle. This CDR3 spans 15 amino acids. CDR3 coding DNA: TGTGCCAGTACCTCCCCTGGGACGGCTACCTACGAGCAGTACTTC. Its protein product is CASTSPGTATYEQYF.

V is TRBV4-2 and J is TRBJ2-3; 11 nucleotides match TRBD2. Germline loops: CDR1 LGHNA, CDR2 YNFKEQ. The CDR3 loop spans 14 amino acids. V shed 3 bases and J 5 bases; nucleotides not matched to a gene: 1. CDR3 in amino acids: CASSHGLAGDTQYF. Written as DNA, the CDR3 is TGTGCCAGCAGCCATGGACTAGCGGGAGATACGCAGTATTTT.

The chain joins TRBV9 to TRBJ1-5, with 8 bases fitting TRBD1. Germline CDR1 reads SGDLS; CDR2 reads YYNGEE. The CDR3 contains 18 residues. The ends lost 3 bases at V and 2 bases at J; junction bases unmatched: 13. CDR3 sequence (DNA): TGTGCCAGCAGCGCAGCTTCGACAGGGGCGCAGGGCAATCAGCCCCAGCATTTT. As protein: CASSAASTGAQGNQPQHF.

V and J are TRBV5-8 and TRBJ2-5; no clear D gene. The CDR3 is made up of 11 amino acids. V dropped 1 base and J dropped 7 bases, with 5 bases sitting between them. Looked up from germline, CDR1 is SGHTS and CDR2 is YDEGEE. CDR3 residues: CASSLPGTQYF. In DNA form, the CDR3 reads TGTGCCAGCAGCTTGCCCGGGACCCAGTACTTC. The full variable domain, rest sourced from reference TRBV5-8 and TRBJ2-5, is EAGVTQSPTHLIKTRGQQATLRCSPISGHTSVYWYQQALGLGLQFLLWYDEGEERNRGNFPPRFSGRQFPNYSSELNVNALELEDSALYLCASSLPGTQYFGPGTRLLVL.

The CDR3 here is CASSSTTEYNSPLHF. The CDR3 DNA is TGTGCCAGCAGCTCCACAACGGAGTATAATTCACCCCTCCACTTT. The chain employs TRBV7-3 and TRBJ1-6; D call uncertain. V lost 4 bases, J lost 4 bases, and 11 bases lay in between. Germline CDR1 and CDR2: SGHTA and FQGTGA. The CDR3 spans 15 residues.

The gene calls are TRBV7-8 and TRBJ2-2; 11 bases line up with TRBD2. The ends lost 4 bases at V and 1 base at J; junction bases unmatched: 5. CDR3 length equals 17 residues. CDR1 is SGHVS, CDR2 FQNEAQ, per germline. CDR3 protein: CASSSRGLAENTGELFF. DNA of the CDR3: TGTGCCAGCAGCTCCCGGGGACTAGCGGAGAACACCGGGGAGCTGTTTTTT.

The chain has TRBV9 and TRBJ1-2; a weak D match, TRBD1 (6 bases). This CDR3 has 18 amino acids. Trimming shortened V by 2 bases and J by 5 bases, and 25 bases separated the two germline ends. Germline assignment: CDR1 SGDLS and CDR2 YYNGEE. The chain's CDR3 is CASSVGGRIGQLEYGYTF. The CDR3 DNA follows: TGTGCCAGCAGCGTTGGAGGGCGGATTGGACAGCTGGAGTATGGCTACACCTTC.

J is TRBJ1-5 and V is TRBV19; perhaps TRBD1 as D (5 bases). This CDR3 has 14 amino acids. V lost 3 bases to trimming and J lost 6 bases, with 12 bases between them. Germline V gene lookup returns CDR1 LNHDA and CDR2 SQIVND (reference sequence). CDR3 DNA: TGTGCCAGTAGTATGGAGGGACGAGGTCAGCCCCAGCATTTT. Translation gives CASSMEGRGQPQHF.

This sequence joins TRBV7-3 and TRBJ2-1; TRBD2 aligns across 12 bases. Germline CDR1 reads SGHTA; CDR2 reads FQGTGA. Trimming at V came to 5 bases and at J to 4 bases, leaving 3 bases not matched to a gene. The CDR3 spans 15 residues. The CDR3 sequence is CASSTGLAGYNEQFF. CDR3 nucleotides: TGTGCCAGCAGCACGGGACTAGCGGGTTACAATGAGCAGTTCTTC.

This chain links TRBV30 with TRBJ1-5; no clear D gene. CDR1 and CDR2 (germline): GTSNPN, SVGIG (reference sequence). The CDR3 length is 13 residues. V was shortened by 0 bases and J by 5 bases, with 8 bases between the two germline ends. CDR3 region: CAWSVRTDQPQHF. The CDR3 bases are TGTGCCTGGAGTGTCCGCACAGATCAGCCCCAGCATTTT.

The V and J genes are TRBV28 and TRBJ1-5; 7 bases line up with TRBD1. This CDR3 contains 15 residues. With 3 bases clipped from V and 3 bases from J, the junction kept 5 bases outside the gene matches. Germline V gene lookup returns CDR1 MDHEN and CDR2 SYDVKM. For the CDR3, the DNA is TGTGCCAGCAGTTTTCGCGGACAGGACAATCAGCCCCAGCATTTT. Encoded protein: CASSFRGQDNQPQHF. The variable domain in full, with the rest retrieved from reference TRBV28 and TRBJ1-5, is DVKVTQSSRYLVKRTGEKVFLECVQDMDHENMFWYRQDPGLGLRLIYFSYDVKMKEKGDIPEGYSVSREKKERFSLILESASTNQTSMYLCASSFRGQDNQPQHFGDGTRLSIL.

V is TRBV21-1 and J is TRBJ2-3; the tabulated D call, TRBD1, remains unverified against the DNA. TRBV21-1 is a listed pseudogene. This CDR3 contains 11 residues. CDR3 sequence (DNA): TGTGCAGGGGGAAGGTCAGATACGCAGTATTTT. It codes for CAGGRSDTQYF.

The rearrangement joins TRBV13 to TRBJ2-3; 8 bases fit TRBD2. Germline assignment: CDR1 PRHDT and CDR2 FYEKMQ (reference sequence). V lost 0 bases to trimming and J lost 1 base; unmatched junction nucleotides: 6. This CDR3 is 17 amino acids long. CDR3 sequence reads: CASSLGGGASGTDTQYF. CDR3 sequence (DNA): TGTGCCAGCAGCTTAGGCGGGGGGGCCTCAGGCACAGATACGCAGTATTTT.

This chain connects TRBV28 to TRBJ2-1, with TRBD2 matching 7 bases. This CDR3 is 16 amino acids long. The V and J ends lost 2 bases and 1 base, in that order; junction bases with no gene match: 5. The germline V gene has CDR1 MDHEN and CDR2 SYDVKM. The CDR3 sequence is CASSLTGGPSYNEQFF. The CDR3 bases are TGTGCCAGCAGTTTAACGGGAGGACCTTCCTACAATGAGCAGTTCTTC.

This clone came up once. The V gene is TRBV30, the J gene TRBJ1-1, with TRBD1 matching 9 bases. Germline values: CDR1 GTSNPN, CDR2 SVGIG (reference sequence). Trimming removed 3 bases from V and 3 bases from J; junction bases left unmatched: 5. The CDR3 extends over 14 amino acids. CDR3 sequence reads: CAWSRTGVHTEAFF. The CDR3 nucleotides read TGTGCCTGGAGCCGGACAGGGGTACACACTGAAGCTTTCTTT. The full variable domain, rest sourced from reference TRBV30 and TRBJ1-1, is SQTIHQWPATLVQPVGSPLSLECTVEGTSNPNLYWYRQAAGRGLQLLFYSVGIGQISSEVPQNLSASRPQDRQFILSSKKLLLSDSGFYLCAWSRTGVHTEAFFGQGTRLTVV.

The V call is TRBV11-2, the J call TRBJ1-3, with D maybe TRBD1 (5 bases). The germline gives CDR1 SGHAT, CDR2 FQNNGV. Trimming removed 1 base from V and 4 bases from J, with 17 bases in between. The CDR3 spans 17 residues. The CDR3 nucleotides are TGTGCCAGCAGCTTAGCTCCATCGAGGGGATCCGGAAACACCATATATTTT. It is translated as CASSLAPSRGSGNTIYF.

The chain couples TRBV4-1 to TRBJ2-1; 7 bases map to TRBD2. CDR1 is MGHRA, CDR2 YSYEKL, per germline. After removal of 2 bases from V and 4 bases from J, the junction contained 8 bases not matched to a gene. There are 16 residues in the CDR3. The DNA of the CDR3 is TGCGCCAGCAGCCAACACGGGGCGGGAGTATACAATGAGCAGTTCTTC. Amino acids: CASSQHGAGVYNEQFF.

This clone occurred once. The chain is built from TRBV19 and TRBJ2-3; D perhaps matches TRBD2 (6 bases). This CDR3 comprises 14 residues. The V gene's germline CDR1 is LNHDA and CDR2 SQIVND (reference sequence). V lost 7 bases and J lost 7, with 18 bases in between. The CDR3 sequence is CASKGSGTDNTQYF. CDR3 DNA sequence: TGTGCCAGTAAGGGTAGCGGCACCGACAATACGCAGTATTTT.

This clone came up many times. V and J are TRBV28 and TRBJ1-5; 10 bases line up with TRBD1. J was trimmed by 7 bases and V by 4 bases; bases with no gene match: 10. The V gene's germline CDR1 is MDHEN and CDR2 SYDVKM. The CDR3 runs 16 residues. CDR3: CASSSDRGRKGQPQHF. DNA for the CDR3: TGTGCCAGCAGTTCAGACAGGGGGCGCAAAGGACAGCCCCAGCATTTT.

The chain joins TRBV7-2 to TRBJ2-2, with D perhaps matching TRBD1 or TRBD2 (5 bases each). Germline loops: CDR1 SGHTA, CDR2 FQGNSA. The CDR3 covers 15 residues. Trimming stripped 3 bases from V and 3 bases from J, with 11 bases between. CDR3 residues: CASSLLGPHTGELFF. The CDR3 DNA sequence: TGTGCCAGCAGCTTGCTGGGACCCCACACCGGGGAGCTGTTTTTT. The complete variable domain, with remaining parts taken from reference TRBV7-2 and TRBJ2-2, reads GAGVSQSPSNKVTEKGKDVELRCDPISGHTALYWYRQSLGQGLEFLIYFQGNSAPDKSGLPSDRFSAERTGGSVSTLTIQRTQQEDSAVYLCASSLLGPHTGELFFGEGSRLTVL.

The V call is TRBV27, the J call TRBJ2-7; 8 nucleotides line up with TRBD2. This CDR3 has 15 residues. Germline V gives CDR1 MNHEY, CDR2 SMNVEV (reference sequence). V lost 6 bases, J lost 4 bases, and 11 bases stayed unmatched. The CDR3: CASSSSSGGKYEQYF. CDR3 nucleotides: TGTGCCAGCAGCTCCTCTTCGGGAGGGAAGTACGAGCAGTACTTC.

This clone came up once. The chain couples TRBV7-9 to TRBJ2-5; 7 bases match TRBD2. The CDR3 has 14 amino acids. V trimming: 4 bases; J trimming: 4 bases; junction bases outside the gene matches: 6. Germline V gene sequence: CDR1 SEHNR, CDR2 FQNEAQ (reference sequence). DNA of the CDR3: TGTGCCAGCAGCTCAGAAGCGGGGAGAGAGACCCAGTACTTC. Amino acid sequence: CASSSEAGRETQYF. Based on the CDR3 plus reference TRBV7-9 and TRBJ2-5, the full variable domain is DTGVSQNPRHKITKRGQNVTFRCDPISEHNRLYWYRQTLGQGPEFLTYFQNEAQLEKSRLLSDRFSAERPKGSFSTLEIQRTEQGDSAMYLCASSSEAGRETQYFGPGTRLLVL.

The chain carries TRBV30 and TRBJ2-2, with D perhaps assigned TRBD1 or TRBD2 (6 bases each). V lost 3 bases to trimming and J lost 7 bases, with 27 bases between them. The CDR3 runs 18 residues. Germline V CDR1 and CDR2: GTSNPN, SVGIG (reference sequence). The CDR3 loop is CAWRPTPLATGPNGELFF. For the CDR3, the DNA is TGTGCCTGGAGGCCCACACCACTAGCCACAGGGCCAAACGGGGAGCTGTTTTTT.

The chain uses TRBV28 and TRBJ1-6, with 7 bases lining up with TRBD1. CDR1 MDHEN and CDR2 SYDVKM come from the germline V gene. V lost 5 bases, J lost 8 bases, and 3 bases stayed unmatched. The CDR3 is 13 residues long. CDR3: CASSTGEHSPLHF. The CDR3 coding sequence is TGTGCCAGCAGTACAGGGGAGCATTCACCCCTCCACTTT.

This clone was counted once. The V and J genes are TRBV19 and TRBJ2-5, with D perhaps matching TRBD1 (6 bases). The CDR3 consists of 15 residues. The germline gives CDR1 LNHDA, CDR2 SQIVND (reference sequence). The V end lost 6 bases, the J end lost 0 bases, and 14 bases lay between the germline ends. DNA of the CDR3: TGTGCCAGTAGCCGGACAGACCTTTACCAAGAGACCCAGTACTTC. This encodes CASSRTDLYQETQYF.

CDR3 sequence (DNA): TGTGCCAGCAGCGCCCTAGCGGGGGGCCGGGAGACCCAGTACTTC. It yields the protein CASSALAGGRETQYF. The chain recombines TRBV9 with TRBJ2-5; TRBD2 aligns across 11 bases. Germline V CDR1 and CDR2: SGDLS, YYNGEE. The CDR3 is 15 amino acids. V shed 3 bases and J 5 bases; nucleotides not matched to a gene: 6.

This chain links TRBV4-3 with TRBJ1-3; D is unresolved. This CDR3 comprises 16 residues. Trimming shortened V by 1 base and J by 0 bases, and 10 bases separated the two germline ends. Germline CDR1 LGHNA, CDR2 YSLEER. The chain's CDR3 is CASSQADSDSGNTIYF. The CDR3 nucleotides read TGCGCCAGCAGCCAAGCTGACTCTGACTCTGGAAACACCATATATTTT.

The rearrangement links TRBV7-2 to TRBJ1-2; D remains ambiguous. V was cut by 4 bases and J by 2 bases, with 11 bases left in between. Germline V gene lookup returns CDR1 SGHTA and CDR2 FQGNSA. This CDR3 is built from 14 residues. The CDR3 DNA reads as TGTGCCAGCAGCTCCCCGGAGGTCAACTATGGCTACACCTTC. Protein sequence: CASSSPEVNYGYTF.

The chain joins TRBV27 to TRBJ2-7, with D perhaps assigned TRBD1 or TRBD2 (5 bases each). V was shortened by 2 bases and J by 2 bases, with 13 bases between the two germline ends. Germline V gene lookup returns CDR1 MNHEY and CDR2 SMNVEV (reference sequence). The CDR3 covers 15 residues. The CDR3 region is CASSLEKGRTYEQYF. The CDR3 nucleotides read TGTGCCAGCAGTTTAGAGAAGGGGAGAACCTACGAGCAGTACTTC.

The V call is TRBV9, the J call TRBJ2-1; 8 nucleotides agree with TRBD2. The CDR3 covers 14 residues. In germline, CDR1 is SGDLS, CDR2 YYNGEE. With 6 bases clipped from V and 3 bases from J, the junction kept 5 bases outside the gene matches. This CDR3 is CASTPSGSYNEQFF. The CDR3 DNA reads TGTGCCAGCACCCCCAGCGGGAGCTACAATGAGCAGTTCTTC.

The chain recombines TRBV5-1 with TRBJ2-5; D is unresolved. Germline CDR1 is SGHRS and CDR2 is YFSETQ. The V gene lost 0 bases and the J gene lost 5 bases, with 26 bases spanning the gap. The CDR3 totals 19 residues. The CDR3 region is CASSLGSGWVKVPAETQYF. In DNA, the CDR3 is TGCGCCAGCAGCTTGGGGTCCGGGTGGGTAAAAGTTCCGGCTGAGACCCAGTACTTC.